What follows are 6 T cell receptor beta chains derived from one specimen sequenced in a study of CD8 T cells in Susac syndrome. RNA amounts of roughly 0.45 to 1 ug underwent reverse transcription with random hexamers. TCRdb itself ran the immunoSEQ multiplex PCR reads through MiXCR, one entry per CDR3 protein. Among about 400,000 distinct CDR3 sequences listed, about 85% were seen once. Sequenced: CD8+ T cells from PBMCs. The receptors come from a human donor with multiple sclerosis.

V usage is TRBV28 and J usage is TRBJ2-1; D might be TRBD2 (6 bases). V gave up 6 bases and J gave up 7 bases, with 10 bases separating them. Germline CDR1 MDHEN, CDR2 SYDVKM. The CDR3 loop spans 12 amino acids. CDR3 DNA: TGTGCCAGCAGGGGGGGACCTAATGAGCAGTTCTTC. Protein product: CASRGGPNEQFF.

The CDR3 spells CASSIDPITDTQYF. Here the CDR3 DNA reads TGTGCCAGTAGTATCGACCCTATAACAGATACGCAGTATTTT. The chain joins TRBV19 to TRBJ2-3; D remains ambiguous. Trimming left V 3 bases short and J 3 bases short, with 10 bases between. The length of the CDR3 is 14 residues. Germline loops: CDR1 LNHDA, CDR2 SQIVND (reference sequence). Full variable domain (remainder filled in from reference TRBV19 and TRBJ2-3): DGGITQSPKYLFRKEGQNVTLSCEQNLNHDAMYWYRQDPGQGLRLIYYSQIVNDFQKGDIAEGYSVSREKKESFPLTVTSAQKNPTAFYLCASSIDPITDTQYFGPGTRLTVL.

This rearrangement joins TRBV20-1 to TRBJ2-1, with D tentatively TRBD1 or TRBD2 (5 bases each). The CDR3 is 15 residues long. V was clipped by 0 bases and J by 15 bases, with 24 bases between them. From germline, CDR1 is DFQATT and CDR2 SNEGSKA (reference sequence). The CDR3 DNA is TGCAGTGCTAGAGAGCCGTCTACTCCGGGGCCCTATCCGTTCTTC. Translated, it gives CSAREPSTPGPYPFF.

The V and J genes are TRBV27 and TRBJ1-1, with 12 bases that match TRBD1. CDR1 and CDR2 from the germline V gene are MNHEY and SMNVEV (reference sequence). Trimming took 5 bases from V and 6 from J; bases not matched to a gene: 16. The CDR3 is 18 residues long. The CDR3 sequence: CASSVTGTGGEGHAEAFF. CDR3 in DNA: TGTGCCAGCAGTGTAACCGGGACAGGGGGCGAAGGACACGCTGAAGCTTTCTTT.

Here the CDR3 reads CASSEVNRGQDEQYF. The CDR3 DNA follows: TGTGCCAGCAGTGAAGTGAACAGGGGGCAGGACGAGCAGTACTTC. The V gene is TRBV6-1, the J gene TRBJ2-7; 9 bases match TRBD1. With 1 base clipped from V and 5 bases from J, the junction kept 6 bases outside the gene matches. Germline V gene sequence: CDR1 MNHNS, CDR2 SASEGT. This CDR3 spans 15 amino acids.

The chain uses TRBV11-2 and TRBJ2-7, with 8 bases lining up with TRBD2. Germline V CDR1 and CDR2: SGHAT, FQNNGV. The CDR3 totals 16 residues. J lost 0 bases, V lost 5 bases, and 9 bases had no gene match. In nucleotides, the CDR3 is TGTGCCAGCAGCACTCGGGGGGGGATCAGCTCCTACGAGCAGTACTTC. It translates to CASSTRGGISSYEQYF.